A single sample gave rise to the 17 T cell receptor beta chains below, sequenced in a study of shared clonotypes between healthy human individuals (dated by TCRdb to the early 2020s). Library method: the immunoSEQ multiplex PCR assay. TCRdb re-hosts the immuneACCESS table, in-frame sequences only. Its copies lack some clones; in the studies checked, an unresolved V gene accounts for under half of them, and the cause for the rest is not known. This sample lists over 2 million clones; roughly 90% were detected once. The ten largest clonotypes hold around 0.4% of the sample. The sample comprised naive CD4+ T cells from PBMCs. According to the study, the label for this sample's cell subset or site signals: CD45RA+ positively selected. The receptors derive from a man between 18 and 29 years old in good health. Some clones in this sample may be carry-over from other donors' samples.

The chain is built from TRBV5-1 and TRBJ2-5; 8 bases are shared with TRBD2. Germline-derived CDR1 and CDR2 are SGHRS and YFSETQ. Trimming cost V 5 bases and J 1 base; bases outside gene matches: 4. CDR3 length: 14 amino acids. The CDR3 DNA reads as TGCGCCAGCAGAGGTAGCGGGACCCAAGAGACCCAGTACTTC. Residues: CASRGSGTQETQYF. Full variable domain (missing parts from reference TRBV5-1 and TRBJ2-5): KAGVTQTPRYLIKTRGQQVTLSCSPISGHRSVSWYQQTPGQGLQFLFEYFSETQRNKGNFPGRFSGRQFSNSRSEMNVSTLELGDSALYLCASRGSGTQETQYFGPGTRLLVL.

The chain couples TRBV7-9 to TRBJ1-1; D not certain. CDR1 and CDR2 from the germline V gene are SEHNR and FQNEAQ (reference sequence). Trimming left V 5 bases short and J 8 bases short, with 21 bases between. The CDR3 totals 15 residues. The CDR3 loop reads CASSPTEGFFGEAFF. CDR3 coding DNA: TGTGCCAGCAGCCCGACCGAAGGATTCTTCGGCGAAGCTTTCTTT.

The chain joins TRBV29-1 to TRBJ2-5; 12 nucleotides align to TRBD2. CDR1 SQVTM and CDR2 ANQGSEA come from the germline V gene. Losses at the gene ends were 4 bases for V and 7 bases for J; bases not matched to a gene: 10. The CDR3 covers 15 residues. CDR3 in DNA: TGCAGCGTTGGGCTAGCGGGAGGGCCCCGTATGACCCAGTACTTC. Encoded protein: CSVGLAGGPRMTQYF. Using reference TRBV29-1 and TRBJ2-5 for the parts outside the CDR3, the full variable domain is SAVISQKPSRDICQRGTSLTIQCQVDSQVTMMFWYRQQPGQSLTLIATANQGSEATYESGFVIDKFPISRPNLTFSTLTVSNMSPEDSSIYLCSVGLAGGPRMTQYFGPGTRLLVL.

The CDR3: CASNPGSSDTQYF. CDR3 coding DNA: TGCGCCAGCAATCCAGGGTCGTCAGATACGCAGTATTTT. The gene calls are TRBV5-1 and TRBJ2-3, with a possible D match to TRBD1 (5 bases). The V gene's germline CDR1 is SGHRS and CDR2 YFSETQ. This CDR3 has 13 amino acids. V lost 6 bases, J lost 4 bases, and 12 bases lay in between.

The chain couples TRBV7-9 to TRBJ2-1; 7 bases fit TRBD2. Germline CDR1 reads SEHNR; CDR2 reads FQNEAQ (reference sequence). The CDR3 contains 16 residues. V gave up 6 bases and J gave up 5 bases; unmatched junction bases: 13. CDR3 sequence (DNA): TGTGCCAGCAGATTCCCACGTTGGAGCGGGGACAATGAGCAGTTCTTC. Its protein product is CASRFPRWSGDNEQFF.

The chain combines TRBV16 with TRBJ1-5; TRBD1 is a possible D gene (6 bases). There are 15 residues in the CDR3. Between the trimmed V and J ends, which lost 0 bases and 4 bases, there was a span of 10 bases. Per the germline V gene, CDR1 is KGHSY and CDR2 is FQNENV. The CDR3 protein is CASSQSKGENQPQHF. The CDR3 DNA reads TGTGCCAGCAGCCAATCTAAGGGGGAGAATCAGCCCCAGCATTTT.

The CDR3 region is CASRLAVRLNTEAFF. The DNA of the CDR3 is TGTGCAAGTCGCTTAGCCGTTAGACTGAACACTGAAGCTTTCTTT. V is TRBV12-2 and J is TRBJ1-1. TRBV12-2 is recorded as a pseudogene. This CDR3 contains 15 residues.

V and J are TRBV13 and TRBJ2-7; 8 bases agree with TRBD1. Germline CDR1 and CDR2: PRHDT and FYEKMQ (reference sequence). This CDR3 spans 15 amino acids. V trimming: 4 bases; J trimming: 3 bases; junction bases outside the gene matches: 8. The CDR3 protein is CASSYTRQGIYEQYF. DNA of the CDR3: TGTGCCAGCAGCTATACACGACAGGGGATCTACGAGCAGTACTTC.

The rearrangement links TRBV6-5 to TRBJ1-1, with D possibly matching TRBD1 (5 bases). Deletions cut 3 bases from V and 11 bases from J, with 13 bases between. This CDR3 is 12 amino acids long. In germline, CDR1 is MNHEY, CDR2 SVGAGI. Written as DNA, the CDR3 is TGTGCCAGCAGTTATCGGTGGGGGGTTGCTTTCTTT. It yields the protein CASSYRWGVAFF.

This chain links TRBV6-4 with TRBJ1-2; D uncertain. The CDR3 is 13 amino acids. V dropped 6 bases and J dropped 7 bases, with 15 bases sitting between them. The V gene's germline CDR1 is MRHNA and CDR2 SNTAGT. The CDR3 bases are TGTGCCAGCAGAGCTGAGGGTTCCGGTGGCTACACCTTC. Protein: CASRAEGSGGYTF.

The chain uses TRBV4-1 and TRBJ2-5, with D possibly called TRBD1 or TRBD2 (5 bases each). V lost 0 bases to trimming and J lost 5 bases, with 22 bases between them. Germline CDR1 reads MGHRA; CDR2 reads YSYEKL. This CDR3 spans 18 amino acids. The CDR3 DNA sequence: TGCGCCAGCAGCCAAGATCCGTCGGCACCGACCTGGGGGGAGACCCAGTACTTC. Its protein is CASSQDPSAPTWGETQYF.

V and J are TRBV27 and TRBJ1-2; TRBD1 matches 9 bases. From germline, CDR1 is MNHEY and CDR2 SMNVEV (reference sequence). The CDR3 contains 16 residues. V lost 7 bases and J lost 3; bases outside the gene matches: 12. CDR3 sequence: CASTTSDRGAYYGYTF. CDR3 bases: TGTGCCAGCACCACCTCGGACAGGGGAGCATACTATGGCTACACCTTC.

The chain carries TRBV27 and TRBJ2-2, with 7 bases fitting TRBD1. J was trimmed by 4 bases and V by 3 bases; bases with no gene match: 11. This CDR3 has 17 amino acids. Germline values: CDR1 MNHEY, CDR2 SMNVEV (reference sequence). The CDR3, as DNA: TGTGCCAGCAGTTTCATATGGGGACAGAGTATCACCGGGGAGCTGTTTTTT. Translation gives CASSFIWGQSITGELFF.

The chain links TRBV29-1 to TRBJ1-1; D is perhaps TRBD1 (5 bases). CDR3 length: 13 residues. The V end was cut by 6 bases, the J end by 4 bases, with 15 bases between. Germline CDR1 reads SQVTM; CDR2 reads ANQGSEA. CDR3 in DNA: TGCAGCGTCTATAGGGGAAGGGGCACTGAAGCTTTCTTT. Translation: CSVYRGRGTEAFF.

The V and J genes are TRBV11-2 and TRBJ2-1; possibly TRBD2 for D (6 bases). Between the trimmed V and J ends, which lost 6 bases and 7 bases, there was a span of 22 bases. The CDR3 covers 16 residues. The germline CDR1 and CDR2 sequences are SGHAT and FQNNGV. In DNA form, the CDR3 reads TGTGCCAGCAGTGAGGAGCGGGTCTCCGCACTGAATGAGCAGTTCTTC. Protein: CASSEERVSALNEQFF.

The V gene is TRBV4-2, the J gene TRBJ1-1; 7 bases are a match to TRBD1. The CDR3 consists of 15 residues. Germline values: CDR1 LGHNA, CDR2 YNFKEQ. Germline trimming cut 4 bases from V and 1 base from J; bases unmatched to any gene: 6. Here the CDR3 reads CASSRGQPENTEAFF. CDR3 coding DNA: TGTGCCAGCAGCCGGGGACAGCCAGAGAACACTGAAGCTTTCTTT.

The J gene is TRBJ2-7, the V gene TRBV6-4, with 7 bases identical to TRBD1. The CDR3 length is 13 residues. From germline, CDR1 is MRHNA and CDR2 SNTAGT. After removal of 3 bases from V and 6 bases from J, the junction contained 5 bases not matched to a gene. The CDR3 DNA follows: TGTGCCAGCAGTGAAGTCAGGGGGACCGAGCAGTACTTC. Translation: CASSEVRGTEQYF.